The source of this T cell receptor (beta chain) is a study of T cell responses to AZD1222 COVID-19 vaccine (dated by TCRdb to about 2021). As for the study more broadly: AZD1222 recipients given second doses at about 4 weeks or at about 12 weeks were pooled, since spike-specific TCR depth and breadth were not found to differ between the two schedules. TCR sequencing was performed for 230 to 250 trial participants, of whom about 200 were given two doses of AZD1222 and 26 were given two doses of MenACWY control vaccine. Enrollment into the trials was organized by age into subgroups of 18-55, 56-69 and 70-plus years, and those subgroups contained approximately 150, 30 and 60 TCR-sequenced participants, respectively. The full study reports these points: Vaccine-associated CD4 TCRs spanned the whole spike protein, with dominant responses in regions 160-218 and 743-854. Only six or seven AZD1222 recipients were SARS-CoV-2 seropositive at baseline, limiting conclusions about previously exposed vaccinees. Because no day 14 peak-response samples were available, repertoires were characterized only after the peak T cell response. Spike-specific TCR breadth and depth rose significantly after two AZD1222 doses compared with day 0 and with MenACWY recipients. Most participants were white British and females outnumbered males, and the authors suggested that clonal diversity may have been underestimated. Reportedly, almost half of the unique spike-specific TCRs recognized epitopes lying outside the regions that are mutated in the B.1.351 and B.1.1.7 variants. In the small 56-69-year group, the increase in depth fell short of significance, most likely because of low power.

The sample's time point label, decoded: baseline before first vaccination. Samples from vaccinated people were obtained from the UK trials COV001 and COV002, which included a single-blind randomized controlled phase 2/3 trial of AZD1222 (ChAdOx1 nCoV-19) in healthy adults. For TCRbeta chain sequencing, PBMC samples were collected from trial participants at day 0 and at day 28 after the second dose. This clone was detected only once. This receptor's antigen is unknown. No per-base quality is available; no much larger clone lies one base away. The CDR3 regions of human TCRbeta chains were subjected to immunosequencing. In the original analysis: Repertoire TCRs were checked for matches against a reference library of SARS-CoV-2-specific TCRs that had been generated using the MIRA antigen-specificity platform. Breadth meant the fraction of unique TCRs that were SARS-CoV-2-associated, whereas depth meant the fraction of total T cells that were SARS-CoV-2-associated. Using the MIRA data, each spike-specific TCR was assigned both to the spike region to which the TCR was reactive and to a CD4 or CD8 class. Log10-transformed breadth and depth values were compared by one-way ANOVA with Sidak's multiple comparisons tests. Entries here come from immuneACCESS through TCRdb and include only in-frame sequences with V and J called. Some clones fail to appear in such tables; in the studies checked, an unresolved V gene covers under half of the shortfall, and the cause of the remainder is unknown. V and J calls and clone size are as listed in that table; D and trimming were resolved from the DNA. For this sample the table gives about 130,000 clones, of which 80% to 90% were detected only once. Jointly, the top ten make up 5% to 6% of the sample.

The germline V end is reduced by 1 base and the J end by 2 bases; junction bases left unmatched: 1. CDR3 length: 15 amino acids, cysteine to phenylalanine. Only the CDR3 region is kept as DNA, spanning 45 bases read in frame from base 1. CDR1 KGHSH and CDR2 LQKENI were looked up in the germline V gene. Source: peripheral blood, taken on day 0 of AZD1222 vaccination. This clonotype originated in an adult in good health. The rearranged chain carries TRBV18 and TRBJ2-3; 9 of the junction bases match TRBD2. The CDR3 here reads CASSPLAGATDTQYF. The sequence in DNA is TGTGCCAGCTCACCACTAGCGGGGGCCACAGATACGCAGTATTTT.